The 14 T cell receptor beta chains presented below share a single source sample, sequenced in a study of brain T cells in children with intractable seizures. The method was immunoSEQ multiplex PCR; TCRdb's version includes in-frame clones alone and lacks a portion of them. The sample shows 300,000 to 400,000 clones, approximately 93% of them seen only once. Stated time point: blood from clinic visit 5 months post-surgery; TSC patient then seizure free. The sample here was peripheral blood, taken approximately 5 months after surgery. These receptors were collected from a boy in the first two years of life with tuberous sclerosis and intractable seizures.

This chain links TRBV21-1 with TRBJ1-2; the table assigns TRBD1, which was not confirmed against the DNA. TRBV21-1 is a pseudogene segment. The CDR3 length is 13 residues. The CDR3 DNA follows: TGTGCCATGAGGACAAGGACTAACTATGGCTACACCTTC. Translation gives CAMRTRTNYGYTF.

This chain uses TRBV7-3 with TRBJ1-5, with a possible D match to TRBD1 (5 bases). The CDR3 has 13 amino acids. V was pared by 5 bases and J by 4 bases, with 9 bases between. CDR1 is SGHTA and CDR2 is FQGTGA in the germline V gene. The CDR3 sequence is CASSTGPNQPQHF. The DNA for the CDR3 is TGTGCCAGCAGCACGGGACCTAATCAGCCCCAGCATTTT.

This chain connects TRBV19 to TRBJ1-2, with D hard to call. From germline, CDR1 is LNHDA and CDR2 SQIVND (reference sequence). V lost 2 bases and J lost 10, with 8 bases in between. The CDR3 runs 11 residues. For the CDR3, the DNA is TGTGCCAGTAGTATAAGGCAGGACTACACCTTC. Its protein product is CASSIRQDYTF. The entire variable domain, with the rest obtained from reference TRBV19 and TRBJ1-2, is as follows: DGGITQSPKYLFRKEGQNVTLSCEQNLNHDAMYWYRQDPGQGLRLIYYSQIVNDFQKGDIAEGYSVSREKKESFPLTVTSAQKNPTAFYLCASSIRQDYTFGSGTRLTVV.

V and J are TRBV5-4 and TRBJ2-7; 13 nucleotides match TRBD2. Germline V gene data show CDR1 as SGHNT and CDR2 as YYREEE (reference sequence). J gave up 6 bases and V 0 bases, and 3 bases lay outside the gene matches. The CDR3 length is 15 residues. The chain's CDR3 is CASSLGGLAGVEQYF. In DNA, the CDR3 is TGTGCCAGCAGCTTGGGAGGACTAGCGGGAGTCGAGCAGTACTTC.

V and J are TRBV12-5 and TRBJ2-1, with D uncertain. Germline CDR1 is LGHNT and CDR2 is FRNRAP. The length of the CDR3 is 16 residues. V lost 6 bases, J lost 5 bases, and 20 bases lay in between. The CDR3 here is CASGSLYLGPDNEQFF. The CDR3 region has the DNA TGTGCTAGTGGATCGCTCTACCTGGGCCCAGACAATGAGCAGTTCTTC.

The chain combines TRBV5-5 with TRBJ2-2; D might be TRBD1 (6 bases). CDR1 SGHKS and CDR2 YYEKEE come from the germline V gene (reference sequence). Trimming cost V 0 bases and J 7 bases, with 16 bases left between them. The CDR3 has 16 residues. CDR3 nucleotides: TGTGCCAGCAGCTTGGCCCCCAGGGGATTATTCGGGGAGCTGTTTTTT. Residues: CASSLAPRGLFGELFF.

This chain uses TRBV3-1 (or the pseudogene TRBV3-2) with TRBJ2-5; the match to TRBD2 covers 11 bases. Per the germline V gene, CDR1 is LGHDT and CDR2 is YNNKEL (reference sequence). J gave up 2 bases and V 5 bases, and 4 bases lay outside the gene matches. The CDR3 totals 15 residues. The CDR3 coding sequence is TGTGCCAGCAGCTATAGGACTAGCGGGCAAGAGACCCAGTACTTC. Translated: CASSYRTSGQETQYF.

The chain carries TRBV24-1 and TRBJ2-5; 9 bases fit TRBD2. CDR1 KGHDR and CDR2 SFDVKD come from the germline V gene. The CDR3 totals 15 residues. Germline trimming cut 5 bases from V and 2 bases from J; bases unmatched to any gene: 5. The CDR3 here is CATSGRLADQETQYF. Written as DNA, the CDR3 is TGTGCCACCAGTGGAAGACTAGCGGATCAAGAGACCCAGTACTTC.

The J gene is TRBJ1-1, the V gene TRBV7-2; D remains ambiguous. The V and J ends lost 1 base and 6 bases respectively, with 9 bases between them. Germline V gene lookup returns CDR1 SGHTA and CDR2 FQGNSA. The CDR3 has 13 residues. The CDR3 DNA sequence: TGTGCCAGCAGCTTAGACGGAGCAGCTGAAGCTTTCTTT. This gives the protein CASSLDGAAEAFF.

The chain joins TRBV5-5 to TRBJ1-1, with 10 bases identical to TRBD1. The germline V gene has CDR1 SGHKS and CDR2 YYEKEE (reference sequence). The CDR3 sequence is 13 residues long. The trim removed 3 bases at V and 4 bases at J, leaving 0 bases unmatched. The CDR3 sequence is CASSWTGGTEAFF. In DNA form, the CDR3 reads TGTGCCAGCAGCTGGACAGGGGGCACTGAAGCTTTCTTT.

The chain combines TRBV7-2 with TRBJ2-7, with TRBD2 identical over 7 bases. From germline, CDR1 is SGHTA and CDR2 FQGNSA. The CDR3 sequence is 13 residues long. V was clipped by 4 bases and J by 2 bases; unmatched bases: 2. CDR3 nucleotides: TGTGCCAGCAGCTCGGCGGGGGCCTACGAGCAGTACTTC. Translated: CASSSAGAYEQYF.

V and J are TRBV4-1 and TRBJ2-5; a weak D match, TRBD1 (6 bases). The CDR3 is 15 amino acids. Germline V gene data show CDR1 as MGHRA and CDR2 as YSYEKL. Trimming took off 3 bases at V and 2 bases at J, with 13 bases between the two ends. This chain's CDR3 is CASSQTGLLQETQYF. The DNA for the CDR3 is TGCGCCAGCAGCCAGACAGGTCTACTACAAGAGACCCAGTACTTC.

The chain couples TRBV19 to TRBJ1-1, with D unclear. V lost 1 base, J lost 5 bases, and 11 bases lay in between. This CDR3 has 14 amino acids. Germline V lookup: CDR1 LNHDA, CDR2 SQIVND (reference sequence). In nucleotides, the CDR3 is TGTGCCAGTAGTATAGCCGAGAGGGTGACTGAAGCTTTCTTT. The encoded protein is CASSIAERVTEAFF.

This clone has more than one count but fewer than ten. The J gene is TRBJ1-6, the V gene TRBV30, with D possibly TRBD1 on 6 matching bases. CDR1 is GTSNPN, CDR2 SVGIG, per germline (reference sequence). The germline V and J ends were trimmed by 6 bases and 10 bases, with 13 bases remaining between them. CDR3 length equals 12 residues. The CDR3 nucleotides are TGTGCCTGTGGACAGACGGGCTCACCCCTCCACTTT. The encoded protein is CACGQTGSPLHF.